The 30 T cell receptor beta chains presented below share a single source sample, sequenced in a study of CD8 T cells in ankylosing spondylitis. One entry per CDR3 protein results from TCRdb running MiXCR on the 5' RACE reads. Found here are 150,000 to 200,000 distinct CDR3 sequences, around 8.9% of them singletons; the top ten hold around 15%. The source material was blood, either unsorted or a sorted T cell fraction (not recorded which). Source of these receptors: a female donor with ankylosing spondylitis or in good health (not recorded which).

CDR3 bases: TGCAGTGCAGGGACTAGCGGAGAGACCCAGTACTTC. Translating gives CSAGTSGETQYF. The chain is built from TRBV20-1 and TRBJ2-5; 11 nucleotides line up with TRBD2. Germline V lookup: CDR1 DFQATT, CDR2 SNEGSKA (reference sequence). The V and J ends lost 6 bases and 4 bases, in that order; junction bases with no gene match: 1. This CDR3 spans 12 amino acids.

This clonotype was seen repeatedly, ten times or more. The rearrangement joins TRBV6-5 to TRBJ2-1; 10 bases line up with TRBD2. The CDR3 contains 17 residues. V was clipped by 0 bases and J by 8 bases; unmatched bases: 10. The germline V gene has CDR1 MNHEY and CDR2 SVGAGI. CDR3 loop: CASSYSVLAGDLDEQFF. CDR3 DNA sequence: TGTGCCAGCAGTTACTCCGTGCTAGCGGGAGATCTGGATGAGCAGTTCTTC.

This clonotype was observed at least ten times. The chain recombines TRBV25-1 with TRBJ1-2; D is undetermined. This CDR3 is 13 amino acids long. Between the trimmed V and J ends, which lost 2 bases and 4 bases, there was a span of 8 bases. Germline V lookup: CDR1 MGHDK, CDR2 SYGVNS. CDR3 nucleotides: TGTGCCAGCAGTGAAAAGACGGTCTATGGCTACACCTTC. Its translation is CASSEKTVYGYTF.

The chain employs TRBV7-9 and TRBJ2-3, with TRBD1 identical over 7 bases. CDR1 is SEHNR, CDR2 FQNEAQ, per germline (reference sequence). This CDR3 contains 15 residues. Trimming took 5 bases from V and 2 from J; bases not matched to a gene: 7. The CDR3: CASSKDRVLTDTQYF. The CDR3 nucleotides read TGTGCCAGCAGCAAAGACAGGGTACTCACAGATACGCAGTATTTT.

This clonotype was recorded a few times. This chain joins TRBV5-1 and TRBJ2-7; 8 nucleotides agree with TRBD2. With V trimmed by 4 bases and J by 3 bases, 12 bases remained unmatched. CDR1 and CDR2 from the germline V gene are SGHRS and YFSETQ. The CDR3 totals 16 residues. CDR3 sequence: CASSLDREAGGYEQYF. The CDR3 region has the DNA TGCGCCAGCAGCCTGGATAGAGAGGCGGGAGGCTACGAGCAGTACTTC.

This clonotype was detected only a few times. The chain uses TRBV11-2 and TRBJ2-1, with unresolved D. The CDR3 contains 15 residues. V lost 2 bases, J lost 8 bases, and 16 bases lay in between. Per germline, CDR1 SGHAT and CDR2 FQNNGV. The DNA for the CDR3 is TGTGCCAGCAGCTTATCCGGACCGGAGAGCGATGAGCAGTTCTTC. It codes for CASSLSGPESDEQFF.

This chain uses TRBV19 with TRBJ2-7; the D gene is possibly TRBD1 (6 bases). Trimming pared 6 bases from V and 6 bases from J, leaving 9 bases between. CDR1 and CDR2 from the germline V gene are LNHDA and SQIVND (reference sequence). This CDR3 comprises 11 residues. This CDR3 reads CASRQGPEQYF. The CDR3 region has the DNA TGTGCCAGTAGACAGGGTCCCGAGCAGTACTTC.

This clonotype has ten or more counts. V gene TRBV4-3 combines with J gene TRBJ2-3; D is uncertain. This CDR3 comprises 13 residues. From germline, CDR1 is LGHNA and CDR2 YSLEER. V dropped 0 bases and J dropped 4 bases, with 5 bases sitting between them. The CDR3 nucleotides are TGCGCCAGCAGCCAAGATGGGGCAGATACGCAGTATTTT. Translating it yields CASSQDGADTQYF.

This clonotype was counted only a few times. The chain is built from TRBV4-3 and TRBJ1-1, with D hard to call. The CDR3 loop spans 15 amino acids. Germline CDR1 is LGHNA and CDR2 is YSLEER. Trimming took off 2 bases at V and 6 bases at J, with 16 bases between the two ends. DNA for the CDR3: TGCGCCAGCAGCCAAAACAGAGCATGGTGGGCTGAAGCTTTCTTT. It is translated as CASSQNRAWWAEAFF.

This clonotype appeared many times. This sequence joins TRBV12-3 or TRBV12-4 and TRBJ2-1; D might be TRBD1 (6 bases). The CDR3 is made up of 12 amino acids. Trimming cost V 6 bases and J 6 bases, with 9 bases left between them. The CDR3 DNA follows: TGTGCCAGCAGCCCAGGGGTCAATGAGCAGTTCTTC. Translation gives CASSPGVNEQFF.

The sample holds a few counts of this clonotype. This chain joins TRBV4-2 and TRBJ1-4; the D gene is possibly TRBD1 (5 bases). Trimming removed 0 bases from V and 1 base from J, with 12 bases in between. CDR1 is LGHNA and CDR2 is YNFKEQ in the germline V gene. The CDR3 covers 17 residues. CDR3 coding DNA: TGTGCCAGCAGCCAAGAATGGCTGGGGCGAACTAATGAAAAACTGTTTTTT. Translation gives CASSQEWLGRTNEKLFF.

A few counts support this clonotype. The chain combines TRBV15 with TRBJ1-4; 8 bases agree with TRBD1. Germline V lookup: CDR1 LNHNV, CDR2 YYDKDF (reference sequence). V lost 3 bases and J lost 4; bases outside the gene matches: 13. CDR3 size: 18 residues. CDR3 nucleotides: TGTGCCACCAGCAGCGCCTTCGGACAGGGACGGGATAATGAAAAACTGTTTTTT. Protein sequence: CATSSAFGQGRDNEKLFF. Complete variable domain (other parts from reference TRBV15 and TRBJ1-4): DAMVIQNPRYQVTQFGKPVTLSCSQTLNHNVMYWYQQKSSQAPKLLFHYYDKDFNNEADTPDNFQSRRPNTSFCFLDIRSPGLGDTAMYLCATSSAFGQGRDNEKLFFGSGTQLSVL.

V usage is TRBV4-2 and J usage is TRBJ2-7; 12 nucleotides agree with TRBD2. Germline loops: CDR1 LGHNA, CDR2 YNFKEQ. Germline trimming cut 0 bases from V and 4 bases from J; bases unmatched to any gene: 7. The CDR3 has 17 residues. As DNA, the CDR3 is TGTGCCAGCAGCCAAGAATTTAGGACTAGCGGGGCATACGAGCAGTACTTC. Protein product: CASSQEFRTSGAYEQYF.

V gene TRBV4-3 combines with J gene TRBJ2-5, with 12 positions matching TRBD2. Trimming removed 3 bases from V and 10 bases from J; junction bases left unmatched: 6. This CDR3 has 14 amino acids. The germline gives CDR1 LGHNA, CDR2 YSLEER. CDR3 DNA sequence: TGCGCCAGCAGCCAGGGACTAGCGGGTGAATTCCAGTACTTC. This gives the protein CASSQGLAGEFQYF.

In its sample, this clonotype was seen a few times. The chain carries TRBV14 and TRBJ1-2; TRBD1 aligns across 9 bases. Unmatched junction bases numbered 1, after V lost 1 base and J lost 7 bases. Germline V gives CDR1 SGHDN, CDR2 FVKESK. CDR3 length: 13 residues. The CDR3: CASSQGDRVGYTF. The CDR3 DNA is TGTGCCAGCAGCCAAGGGGACAGGGTTGGCTACACCTTC. Combining the CDR3 with reference TRBV14 and TRBJ1-2 gives the whole variable domain EAGVTQFPSHSVIEKGQTVTLRCDPISGHDNLYWYRRVMGKEIKFLLHFVKESKQDESGMPNNRFLAERTGGTYSTLKVQPAELEDSGVYFCASSQGDRVGYTFGSGTRLTVV.

The V call is TRBV15, the J call TRBJ2-2; tentatively, D is TRBD1 (5 bases). Germline V gene sequence: CDR1 LNHNV, CDR2 YYDKDF (reference sequence). The CDR3 is 16 amino acids. Deletions cut 0 bases from V and 7 bases from J, with 15 bases between. The CDR3 reads CATSRDKDIAGGELFF. DNA for the CDR3: TGTGCCACCAGCAGAGATAAGGACATAGCTGGCGGGGAGCTGTTTTTT. The full variable domain, with the rest looked up from reference TRBV15 and TRBJ2-2, is DAMVIQNPRYQVTQFGKPVTLSCSQTLNHNVMYWYQQKSSQAPKLLFHYYDKDFNNEADTPDNFQSRRPNTSFCFLDIRSPGLGDTAMYLCATSRDKDIAGGELFFGEGSRLTVL.

This chain joins TRBV10-1 and TRBJ2-5; TRBD1 matches 10 bases. The CDR3 length is 14 residues. J gave up 7 bases and V 2 bases, and 4 bases lay outside the gene matches. CDR1 WNHNN and CDR2 SYGVQD come from the germline V gene (reference sequence). This CDR3 reads CASSEGTGDPTQYF. The CDR3 DNA reads as TGCGCCAGCAGTGAGGGGACAGGGGATCCGACCCAGTACTTC.

Many counts were recorded for this clonotype. V gene TRBV12-3 or TRBV12-4 combines with J gene TRBJ2-5; 10 bases match TRBD2. The CDR3 totals 14 residues. The junction had 7 bases not matched to a gene; V was cut back by 7 bases and J by 5 bases. DNA of the CDR3: TGTGCCAGCAACCCTAGCGGGAGAGCGGAGACCCAGTACTTC. Protein product: CASNPSGRAETQYF.

This clonotype was counted a few times. V and J are TRBV27 and TRBJ2-7; the D is unclear. Germline lookup yields CDR1 MNHEY and CDR2 SMNVEV (reference sequence). The CDR3 runs to 13 residues. V was pared by 4 bases and J by 5 bases, with 12 bases between. The CDR3 sequence is CASSSAGAHEQYF. The DNA for the CDR3 is TGTGCCAGCAGTTCCGCAGGCGCCCACGAGCAGTACTTC.

Ten or more counts support this clonotype. This chain links TRBV13 with TRBJ1-6, with unresolved D. V dropped 0 bases and J dropped 5 bases, with 8 bases sitting between them. This CDR3 has 15 residues. CDR1 is PRHDT and CDR2 is FYEKMQ in the germline V gene (reference sequence). Here the CDR3 reads CASSLGLGHNSPLHF. For the CDR3, the DNA is TGTGCCAGCAGCTTAGGGTTAGGACATAATTCACCCCTCCACTTT. Full variable domain (missing parts from reference TRBV13 and TRBJ1-6): AAGVIQSPRHLIKEKRETATLKCYPIPRHDTVYWYQQGPGQDPQFLISFYEKMQSDKGSIPDRFSAQQFSDYHSELNMSSLELGDSALYFCASSLGLGHNSPLHFGNGTRLTVT.

This chain joins TRBV12-3 or TRBV12-4 and TRBJ1-1; D is uncertain. The CDR3 loop spans 9 amino acids. V lost 8 bases, J lost 10 bases, and 8 bases lay in between. CDR3 in amino acids: CASPQGAFF. The CDR3 DNA reads TGTGCCAGCCCCCAAGGAGCTTTCTTT.

The V call is TRBV5-5, the J call TRBJ1-3; D unclear. Germline lookup yields CDR1 SGHKS and CDR2 YYEKEE (reference sequence). The ends were cut back, 0 bases at V and 1 base at J, with 5 bases in the middle. This CDR3 has 14 amino acids. As DNA, the CDR3 is TGTGCCAGCAGCTTGGGTGCTTCTGGAAACACCATATATTTT. Its translation: CASSLGASGNTIYF. The full variable domain, its missing parts supplied by reference TRBV5-5 and TRBJ1-3, is DAGVTQSPTHLIKTRGQQVTLRCSPISGHKSVSWYQQVLGQGPQFIFQYYEKEERGRGNFPDRFSARQFPNYSSELNVNALLLGDSALYLCASSLGASGNTIYFGEGSWLTVV.

This clonotype was seen a few times. V gene TRBV6-5 combines with J gene TRBJ2-7; 12 bases match TRBD2. The CDR3 consists of 16 residues. The germline V gene has CDR1 MNHEY and CDR2 SVGAGI. Trimming cost V 4 bases and J 3 bases; bases outside gene matches: 7. DNA for the CDR3: TGTGCCAGCAGTTCCCCAACTAGCGGGAGGAGCTACGAGCAGTACTTC. This codes for CASSSPTSGRSYEQYF.

This chain links TRBV6-2 or TRBV6-3 with TRBJ2-5, with 10 positions matching TRBD2. Germline V gives CDR1 MNHEY, CDR2 SVGEGT. The CDR3 is 15 residues long. V lost 2 bases to trimming and J lost 5 bases; unmatched junction nucleotides: 5. The CDR3 region is CASSYEREGFETQYF. In nucleotides, the CDR3 is TGTGCCAGCAGTTACGAGCGGGAGGGTTTTGAGACCCAGTACTTC.

The J gene is TRBJ1-2, the V gene TRBV7-9; a weak D match, TRBD1 (5 bases). Germline assignment: CDR1 SEHNR and CDR2 FQNEAQ (reference sequence). With 4 bases removed from V and 7 bases from J, the gap between germline ends came to 10 bases. This CDR3 has 12 amino acids. Written as DNA, the CDR3 is TGTGCCAGCAGCTGGGGGGATGGTGGCTACACCTTC. Protein product: CASSWGDGGYTF.

The chain links TRBV12-3 or TRBV12-4 to TRBJ2-3; D possibly corresponds to TRBD1 (6 bases). Trimming removed 5 bases at V and 5 bases at J, with 14 bases between. The CDR3 totals 14 residues. CDR3 nucleotide sequence: TGTGCCAGCAGTCAACTCAGGGGTAGAGATACGCAGTATTTT. Translating it yields CASSQLRGRDTQYF.

This clonotype was seen only a few times. J is TRBJ1-5 and V is TRBV6-2 or TRBV6-3; 7 nucleotides align to TRBD1. Germline CDR1 is MNHEY and CDR2 is SVGEGT. J lost 0 bases, V lost 5 bases, and 13 bases had no gene match. The CDR3 consists of 18 residues. The CDR3 nucleotides are TGTGCCAGCAGTGACAGGGAACTGGGGACTTTTAGCAATCAGCCCCAGCATTTT. It codes for CASSDRELGTFSNQPQHF.

Ten or more counts support this clonotype. The gene calls are TRBV7-3 and TRBJ2-2; a possible D gene is TRBD1 (8 bases). The ends were cut back, 8 bases at V and 6 bases at J, with 28 bases in the middle. CDR1 and CDR2 from the germline V gene are SGHTA and FQGTGA. CDR3 size: 18 residues. CDR3 region: CASPKKGQAAGEPGELFF. The CDR3, as DNA: TGTGCCAGCCCTAAAAAGGGACAGGCGGCGGGAGAACCCGGGGAGCTGTTTTTT.

This clonotype was recorded many times. This chain joins TRBV2 and TRBJ2-1; TRBD1 is a possible D gene (6 bases). Germline lookup yields CDR1 SNHLY and CDR2 FYNNEI. The CDR3 length is 12 residues. CDR3 nucleotide sequence: TGTGCTATGGGAACAGGGTTCAGGGAGCAGTTCTTC. Its translation is CAMGTGFREQFF. The variable domain in full, completed from reference TRBV2 and TRBJ2-1, reads EPEVTQTPSHQVTQMGQEVILRCVPISNHLYFYWYRQILGQKVEFLVSFYNNEISEKSEIFDDQFSVERPDGSNFTLKIRSTKLEDSAMYFCAMGTGFREQFFGPGTRLTVL.

The rearrangement uses TRBV7-6 and TRBJ2-7; D gene unclear. This CDR3 has 15 amino acids. Trimming took off 5 bases at V and 3 bases at J, with 17 bases between the two ends. Per the germline V gene, CDR1 is SGHVS and CDR2 is FNYEAQ. CDR3: CASSLTPAQVYEQYF. CDR3 DNA: TGTGCCAGCAGCCTGACACCCGCTCAAGTCTACGAGCAGTACTTC.